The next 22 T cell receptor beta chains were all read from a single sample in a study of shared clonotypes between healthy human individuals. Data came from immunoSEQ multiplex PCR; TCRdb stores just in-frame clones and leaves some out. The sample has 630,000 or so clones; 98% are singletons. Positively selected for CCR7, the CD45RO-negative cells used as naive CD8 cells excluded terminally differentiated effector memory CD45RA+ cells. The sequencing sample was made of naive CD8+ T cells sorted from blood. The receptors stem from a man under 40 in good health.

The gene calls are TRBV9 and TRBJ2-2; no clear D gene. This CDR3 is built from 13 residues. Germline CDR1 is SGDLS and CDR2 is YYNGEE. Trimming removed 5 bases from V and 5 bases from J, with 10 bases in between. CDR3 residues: CASSPPVTGELFF. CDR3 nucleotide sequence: TGTGCCAGCAGTCCGCCAGTTACCGGGGAGCTGTTTTTT.

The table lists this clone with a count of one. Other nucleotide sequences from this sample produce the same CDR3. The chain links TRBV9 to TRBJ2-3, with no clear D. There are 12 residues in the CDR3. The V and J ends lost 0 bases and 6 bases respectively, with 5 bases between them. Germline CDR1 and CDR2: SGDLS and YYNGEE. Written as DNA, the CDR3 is TGTGCCAGCAGCGTAGTCGGGGATACGCAGTATTTT. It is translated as CASSVVGDTQYF.

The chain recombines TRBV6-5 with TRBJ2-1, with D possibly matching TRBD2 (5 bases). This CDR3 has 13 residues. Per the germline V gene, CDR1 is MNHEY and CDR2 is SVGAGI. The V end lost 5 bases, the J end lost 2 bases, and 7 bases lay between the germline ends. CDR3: CASSSGTYNEQFF. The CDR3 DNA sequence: TGTGCCAGCAGTAGCGGAACCTACAATGAGCAGTTCTTC.

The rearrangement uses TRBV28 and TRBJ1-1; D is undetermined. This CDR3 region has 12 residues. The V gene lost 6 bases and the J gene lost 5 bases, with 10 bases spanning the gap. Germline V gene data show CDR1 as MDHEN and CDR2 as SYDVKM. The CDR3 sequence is CASSRPVTEAFF. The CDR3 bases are TGTGCCAGCAGCAGACCTGTTACTGAAGCTTTCTTT.

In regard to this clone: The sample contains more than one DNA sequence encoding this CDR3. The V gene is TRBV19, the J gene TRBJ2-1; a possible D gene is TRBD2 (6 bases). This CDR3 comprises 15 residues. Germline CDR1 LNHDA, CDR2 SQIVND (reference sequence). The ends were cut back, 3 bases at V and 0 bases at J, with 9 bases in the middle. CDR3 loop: CASSMTGSSYNEQFF. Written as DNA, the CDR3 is TGTGCCAGTAGTATGACCGGGAGCTCCTACAATGAGCAGTTCTTC.

Here the CDR3 DNA reads TGTGCCAGCAGCTTAGGGGGAGCCAATGAGCAGTTCTTC. This encodes CASSLGGANEQFF. The V gene is TRBV7-9, the J gene TRBJ2-1; a weak D match, TRBD2 (5 bases). Germline CDR1 is SEHNR and CDR2 is FQNEAQ (reference sequence). The V end lost 1 base, the J end lost 6 bases, and 7 bases lay between the germline ends. The CDR3 is made up of 13 amino acids.

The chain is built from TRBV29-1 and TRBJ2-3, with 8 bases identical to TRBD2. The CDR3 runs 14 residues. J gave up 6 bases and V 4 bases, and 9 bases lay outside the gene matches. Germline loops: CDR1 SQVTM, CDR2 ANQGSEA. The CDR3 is CSVGSGGPEDTQYF. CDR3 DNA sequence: TGCAGCGTTGGTTCGGGAGGGCCGGAGGATACGCAGTATTTT.

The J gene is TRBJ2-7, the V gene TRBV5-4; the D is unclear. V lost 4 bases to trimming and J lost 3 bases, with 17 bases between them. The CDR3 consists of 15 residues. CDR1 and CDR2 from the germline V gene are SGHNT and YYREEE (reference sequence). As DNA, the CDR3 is TGTGCCAGCAGCGGCGTGGGTACCCCCGGCTACGAGCAGTACTTC. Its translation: CASSGVGTPGYEQYF.

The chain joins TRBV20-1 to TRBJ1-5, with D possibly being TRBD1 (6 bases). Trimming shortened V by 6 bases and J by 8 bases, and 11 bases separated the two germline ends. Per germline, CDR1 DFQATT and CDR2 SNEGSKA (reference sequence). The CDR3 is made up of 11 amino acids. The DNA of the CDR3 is TGCAGTGCACAGGGCTTAGAGCCCCAGCATTTT. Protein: CSAQGLEPQHF.

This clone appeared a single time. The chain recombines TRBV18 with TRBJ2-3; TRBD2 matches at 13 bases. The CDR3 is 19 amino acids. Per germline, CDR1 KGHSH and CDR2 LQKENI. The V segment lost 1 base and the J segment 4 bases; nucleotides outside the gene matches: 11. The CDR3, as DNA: TGTGCCAGCTCACCACTACACGGGACTAGCGGGATTTCATCAGATACGCAGTATTTT. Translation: CASSPLHGTSGISSDTQYF.

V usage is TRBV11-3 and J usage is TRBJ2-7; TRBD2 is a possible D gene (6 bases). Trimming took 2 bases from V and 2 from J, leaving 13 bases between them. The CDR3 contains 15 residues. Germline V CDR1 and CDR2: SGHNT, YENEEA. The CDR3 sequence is CASSLLPGVTYEQYF. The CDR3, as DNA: TGTGCCAGCAGCTTACTCCCGGGAGTGACCTACGAGCAGTACTTC. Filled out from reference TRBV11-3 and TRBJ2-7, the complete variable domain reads EAGVVQSPRYKIIEKKQPVAFWCNPISGHNTLYWYLQNLGQGPELLIRYENEEAVDDSQLPKDRFSAERLKGVDSTLKIQPAELGDSAVYLCASSLLPGVTYEQYFGPGTRLTVT.

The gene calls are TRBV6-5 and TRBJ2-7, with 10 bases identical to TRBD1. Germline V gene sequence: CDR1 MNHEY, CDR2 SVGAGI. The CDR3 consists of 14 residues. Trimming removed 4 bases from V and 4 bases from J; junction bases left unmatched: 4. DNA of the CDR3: TGTGCCAGCAGTTCCGCGGGACAGGGGTACGAGCAGTACTTC. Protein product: CASSSAGQGYEQYF.

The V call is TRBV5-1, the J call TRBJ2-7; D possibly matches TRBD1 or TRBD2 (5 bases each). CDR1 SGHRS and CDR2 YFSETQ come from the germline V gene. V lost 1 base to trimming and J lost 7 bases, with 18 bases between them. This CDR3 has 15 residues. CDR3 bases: TGCGCCAGCAGCTTGCGAGGACTGGGGGTGTGGGAGCAGTACTTC. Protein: CASSLRGLGVWEQYF.

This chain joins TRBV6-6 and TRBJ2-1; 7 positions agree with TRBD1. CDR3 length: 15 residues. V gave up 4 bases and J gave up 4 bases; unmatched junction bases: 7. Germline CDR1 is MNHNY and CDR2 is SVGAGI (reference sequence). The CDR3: CASSFTGTVYNEQFF. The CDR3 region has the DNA TGTGCCAGCAGTTTCACCGGGACAGTTTACAATGAGCAGTTCTTC.

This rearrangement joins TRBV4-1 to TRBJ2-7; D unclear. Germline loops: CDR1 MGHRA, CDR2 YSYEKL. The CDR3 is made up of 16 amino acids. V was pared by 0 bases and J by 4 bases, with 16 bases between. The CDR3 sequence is CASSQDVPATLYEQYF. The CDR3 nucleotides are TGCGCCAGCAGCCAAGATGTTCCTGCTACCTTATACGAGCAGTACTTC.

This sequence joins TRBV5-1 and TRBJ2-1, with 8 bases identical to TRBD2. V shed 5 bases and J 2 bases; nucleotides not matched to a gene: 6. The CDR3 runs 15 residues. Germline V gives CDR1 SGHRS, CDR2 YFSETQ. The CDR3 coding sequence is TGCGCCAGCAGAGAGCGGGAGAACCCCTACAATGAGCAGTTCTTC. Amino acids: CASRERENPYNEQFF.

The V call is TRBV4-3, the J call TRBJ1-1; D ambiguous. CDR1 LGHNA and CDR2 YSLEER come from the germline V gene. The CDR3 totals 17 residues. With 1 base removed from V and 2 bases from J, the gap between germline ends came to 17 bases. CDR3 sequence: CASSQVEAAQRNTEAFF. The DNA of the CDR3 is TGCGCCAGCAGCCAAGTCGAAGCCGCCCAAAGAAACACTGAAGCTTTCTTT.

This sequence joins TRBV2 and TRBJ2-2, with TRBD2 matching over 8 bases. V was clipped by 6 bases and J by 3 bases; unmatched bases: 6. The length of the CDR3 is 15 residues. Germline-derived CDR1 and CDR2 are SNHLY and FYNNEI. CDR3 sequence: CASRAGLADTGELFF. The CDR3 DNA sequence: TGTGCCAGCAGGGCCGGACTAGCAGACACCGGGGAGCTGTTTTTT.

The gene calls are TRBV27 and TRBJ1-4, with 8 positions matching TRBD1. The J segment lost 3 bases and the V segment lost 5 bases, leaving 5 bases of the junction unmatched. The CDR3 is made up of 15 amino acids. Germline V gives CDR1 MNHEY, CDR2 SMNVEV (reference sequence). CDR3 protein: CASSTRDRPNEKLFF. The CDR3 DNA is TGTGCCAGCAGTACCCGGGACAGGCCTAATGAAAAACTGTTTTTT.

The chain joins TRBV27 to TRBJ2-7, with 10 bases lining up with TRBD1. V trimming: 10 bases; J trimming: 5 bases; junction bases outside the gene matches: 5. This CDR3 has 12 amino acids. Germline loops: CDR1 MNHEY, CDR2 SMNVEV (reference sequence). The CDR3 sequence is CATGDRGHEQYF. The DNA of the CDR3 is TGTGCCACCGGGGACAGGGGCCACGAGCAGTACTTC.

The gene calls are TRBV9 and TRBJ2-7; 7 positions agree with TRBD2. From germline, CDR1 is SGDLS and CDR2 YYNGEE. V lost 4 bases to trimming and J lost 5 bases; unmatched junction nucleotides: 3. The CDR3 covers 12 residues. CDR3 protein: CASSPRGDEQYF. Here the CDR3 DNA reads TGTGCCAGCAGCCCTCGGGGGGACGAGCAGTACTTC.

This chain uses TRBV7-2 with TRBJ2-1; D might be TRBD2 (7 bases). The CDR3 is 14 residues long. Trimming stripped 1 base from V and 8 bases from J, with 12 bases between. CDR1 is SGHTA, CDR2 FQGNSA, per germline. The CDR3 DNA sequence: TGTGCCAGCAGCTTAGGGGGGGGCGACTATGAGCAGTTCTTC. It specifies CASSLGGGDYEQFF.